Included here is one T cell receptor (beta chain) sequence, with context. Its antigen is unknown. The CDR3 extends over 15 amino acids. Germline assignment: CDR1 MNHGY and CDR2 SVAAGI. J lost 5 bases, V lost 5 bases, and 5 bases had no gene match. The data were obtained in a study of T cell responses to AZD1222 COVID-19 vaccine. The study's findings and limits: Baseline serostatus was positive in only six AZD1222 recipients.

This table comes from immunoSEQ multiplex PCR, and its TCRdb copy is limited to in-frame clones, with some not included. The sample shows some 150,000 clones, around 88% of them seen only once. The source of this sequence is an adult in good health. The sample consisted of peripheral blood, taken on day 0 of AZD1222 vaccination. This chain connects TRBV6-9 to TRBJ2-2; 10 bases agree with TRBD1. CDR3 nucleotides: TGTGCCAGCAGTCCGGGGACAGGGGAAACCGGGGAGCTGTTTTTT. Its protein is CASSPGTGETGELFF.